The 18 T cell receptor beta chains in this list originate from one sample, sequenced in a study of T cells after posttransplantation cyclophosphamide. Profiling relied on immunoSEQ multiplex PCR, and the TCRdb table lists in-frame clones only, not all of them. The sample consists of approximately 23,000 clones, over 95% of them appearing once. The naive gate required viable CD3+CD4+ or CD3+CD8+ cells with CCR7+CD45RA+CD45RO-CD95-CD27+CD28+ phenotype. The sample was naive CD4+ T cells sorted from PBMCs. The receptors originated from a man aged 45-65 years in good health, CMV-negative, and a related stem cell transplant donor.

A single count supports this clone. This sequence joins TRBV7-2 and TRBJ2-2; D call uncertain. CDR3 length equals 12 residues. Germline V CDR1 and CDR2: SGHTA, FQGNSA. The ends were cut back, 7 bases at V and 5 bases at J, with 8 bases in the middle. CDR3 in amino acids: CASTHGTGELFF. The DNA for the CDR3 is TGTGCCAGCACCCACGGGACCGGGGAGCTGTTTTTT.

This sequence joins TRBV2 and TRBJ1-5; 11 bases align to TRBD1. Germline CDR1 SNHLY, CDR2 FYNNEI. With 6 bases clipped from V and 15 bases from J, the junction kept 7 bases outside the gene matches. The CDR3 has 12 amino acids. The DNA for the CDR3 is TGTGCCAGCAGAGGGACAGGGGGGCCCACGCATTTT. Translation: CASRGTGGPTHF.

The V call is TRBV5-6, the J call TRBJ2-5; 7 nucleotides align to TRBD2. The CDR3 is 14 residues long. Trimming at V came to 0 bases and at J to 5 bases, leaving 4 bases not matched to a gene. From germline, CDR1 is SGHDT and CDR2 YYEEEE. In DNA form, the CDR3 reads TGTGCCAGCAGCTTGGTCGCGGGAGTTGAGACCCAGTACTTC. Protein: CASSLVAGVETQYF.

The CDR3, as DNA: TGTGCCAGCAGCTTAGCGGGAGAAAGTAAAGGCTACACCTTC. This translates into CASSLAGESKGYTF. The chain links TRBV7-9 to TRBJ1-2; D is uncertain. V lost 0 bases, J lost 8 bases, and 13 bases lay in between. The CDR3 length is 14 residues. Per germline, CDR1 SEHNR and CDR2 FQNEAQ (reference sequence).

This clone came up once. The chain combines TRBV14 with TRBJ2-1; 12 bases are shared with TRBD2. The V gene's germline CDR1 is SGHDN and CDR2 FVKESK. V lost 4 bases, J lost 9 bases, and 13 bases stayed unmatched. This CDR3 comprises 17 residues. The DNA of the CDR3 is TGTGCCAGCAGCCCGCGGACTCTAGCGGGGGGGTCTGGTGAGCAGTTCTTC. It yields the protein CASSPRTLAGGSGEQFF.

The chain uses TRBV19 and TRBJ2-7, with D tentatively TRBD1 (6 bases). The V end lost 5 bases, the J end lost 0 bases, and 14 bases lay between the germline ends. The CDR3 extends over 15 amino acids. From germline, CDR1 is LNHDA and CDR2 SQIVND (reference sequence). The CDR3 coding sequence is TGTGCCAGTAGTGCGCACAGGGATTTCTCCTACGAGCAGTACTTC. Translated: CASSAHRDFSYEQYF.

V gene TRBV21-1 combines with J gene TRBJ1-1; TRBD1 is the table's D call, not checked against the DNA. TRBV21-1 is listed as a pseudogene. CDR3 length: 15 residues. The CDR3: CASSERQGRSTEAFF. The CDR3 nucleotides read TGTGCCAGCAGCGAACGACAGGGAAGGTCGACTGAAGCTTTCTTT.

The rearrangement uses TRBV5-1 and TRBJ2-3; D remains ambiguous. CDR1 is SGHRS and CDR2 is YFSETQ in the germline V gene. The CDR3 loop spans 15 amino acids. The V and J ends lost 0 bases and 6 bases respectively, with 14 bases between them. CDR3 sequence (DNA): TGCGCCAGCAGCTTGGAGCTGAGATCTTGGGATACGCAGTATTTT. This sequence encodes CASSLELRSWDTQYF.

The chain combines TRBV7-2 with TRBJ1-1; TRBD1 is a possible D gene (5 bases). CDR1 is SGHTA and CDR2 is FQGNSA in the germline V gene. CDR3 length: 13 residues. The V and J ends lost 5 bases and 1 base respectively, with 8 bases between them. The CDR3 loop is CASSGQGNTEAFF. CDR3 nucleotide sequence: TGTGCCAGCAGCGGGCAGGGGAACACTGAAGCTTTCTTT.

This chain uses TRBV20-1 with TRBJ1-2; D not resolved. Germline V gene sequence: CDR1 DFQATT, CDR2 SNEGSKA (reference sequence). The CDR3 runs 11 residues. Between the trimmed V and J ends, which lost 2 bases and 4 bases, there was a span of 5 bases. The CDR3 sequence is CSARRSYGYTF. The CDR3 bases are TGCAGTGCTAGACGGAGCTATGGCTACACCTTC.

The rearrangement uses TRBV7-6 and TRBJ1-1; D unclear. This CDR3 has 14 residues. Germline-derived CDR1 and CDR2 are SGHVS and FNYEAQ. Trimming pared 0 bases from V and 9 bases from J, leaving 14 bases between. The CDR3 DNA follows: TGTGCCAGCAGCTTAGCGGAAGGGTCGGGGAAAGCTTTCTTT. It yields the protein CASSLAEGSGKAFF.

The CDR3 protein is CASSIGGRGANVLTF. CDR3 nucleotides: TGTGCCAGCAGTATTGGAGGGAGGGGGGCCAACGTCCTGACTTTC. The rearrangement uses TRBV25-1 and TRBJ2-6; TRBD2 might be the D (6 bases). CDR1 and CDR2 (germline): MGHDK, SYGVNS. This CDR3 has 15 residues. The V and J ends lost 5 bases and 4 bases respectively, with 12 bases between them.

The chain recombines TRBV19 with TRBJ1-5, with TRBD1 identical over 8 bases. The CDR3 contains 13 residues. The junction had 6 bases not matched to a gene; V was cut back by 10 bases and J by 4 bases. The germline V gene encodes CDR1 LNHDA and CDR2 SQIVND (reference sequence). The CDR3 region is CATLDRVNQPQHF. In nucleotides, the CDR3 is TGTGCCACCTTGGACAGGGTTAATCAGCCCCAGCATTTT.

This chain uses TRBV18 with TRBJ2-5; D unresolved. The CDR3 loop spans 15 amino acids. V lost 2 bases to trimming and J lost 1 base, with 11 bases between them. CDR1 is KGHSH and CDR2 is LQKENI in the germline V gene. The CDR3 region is CASSPNLAAQETQYF. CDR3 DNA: TGTGCCAGCTCACCAAATCTCGCGGCCCAAGAGACCCAGTACTTC.

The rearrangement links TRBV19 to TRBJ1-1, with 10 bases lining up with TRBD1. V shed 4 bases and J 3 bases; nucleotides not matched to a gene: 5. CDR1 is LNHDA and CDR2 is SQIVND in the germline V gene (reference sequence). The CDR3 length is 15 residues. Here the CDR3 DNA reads TGTGCCAGTAGTAACGAGGGACAGGGGTACACTGAAGCTTTCTTT. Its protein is CASSNEGQGYTEAFF.

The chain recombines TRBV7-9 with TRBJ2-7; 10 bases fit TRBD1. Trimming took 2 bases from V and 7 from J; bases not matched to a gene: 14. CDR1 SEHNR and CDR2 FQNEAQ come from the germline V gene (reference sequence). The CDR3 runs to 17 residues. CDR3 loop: CASSLTVPGQGLLEQYF. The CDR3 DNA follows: TGTGCCAGCAGCTTAACAGTACCGGGACAGGGGCTTCTGGAGCAGTACTTC.

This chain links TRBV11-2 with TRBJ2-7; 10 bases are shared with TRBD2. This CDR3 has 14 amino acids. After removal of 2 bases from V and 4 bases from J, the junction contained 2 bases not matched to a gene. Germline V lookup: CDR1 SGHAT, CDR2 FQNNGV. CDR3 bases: TGTGCCAGCAGCTTACGGACTAGCGGTTACGAGCAGTACTTC. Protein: CASSLRTSGYEQYF.

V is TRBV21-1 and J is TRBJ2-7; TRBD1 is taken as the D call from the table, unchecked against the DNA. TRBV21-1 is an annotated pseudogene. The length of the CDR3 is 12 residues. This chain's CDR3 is CASSCTGTEQYF. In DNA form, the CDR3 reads TGTGCCAGCAGCTGTACAGGGACCGAGCAGTACTTC.